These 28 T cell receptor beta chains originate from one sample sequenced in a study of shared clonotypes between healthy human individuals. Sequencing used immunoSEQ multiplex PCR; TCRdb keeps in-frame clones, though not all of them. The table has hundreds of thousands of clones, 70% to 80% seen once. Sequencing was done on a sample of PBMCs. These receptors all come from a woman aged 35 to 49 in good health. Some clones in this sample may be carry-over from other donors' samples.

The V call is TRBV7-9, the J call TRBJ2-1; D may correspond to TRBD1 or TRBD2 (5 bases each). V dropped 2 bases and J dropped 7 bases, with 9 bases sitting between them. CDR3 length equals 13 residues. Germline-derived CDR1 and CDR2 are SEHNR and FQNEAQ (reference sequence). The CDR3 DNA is TGTGCCAGCAGCTTACGGGGCCTTAATGAGCAGTTCTTC. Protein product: CASSLRGLNEQFF.

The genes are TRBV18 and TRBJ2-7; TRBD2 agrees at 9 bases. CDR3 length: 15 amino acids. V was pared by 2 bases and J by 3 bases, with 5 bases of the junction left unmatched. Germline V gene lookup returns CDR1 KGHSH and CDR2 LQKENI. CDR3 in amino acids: CASSPFPSGNYEQYF. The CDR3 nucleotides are TGTGCCAGCTCACCATTCCCTAGCGGGAACTACGAGCAGTACTTC.

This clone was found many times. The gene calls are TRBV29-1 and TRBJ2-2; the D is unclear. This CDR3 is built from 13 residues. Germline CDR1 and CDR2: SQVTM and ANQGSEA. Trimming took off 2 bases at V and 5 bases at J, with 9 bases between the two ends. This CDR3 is CSVEIGLTGELFF. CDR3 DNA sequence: TGCAGCGTTGAAATAGGGTTAACCGGGGAGCTGTTTTTT.

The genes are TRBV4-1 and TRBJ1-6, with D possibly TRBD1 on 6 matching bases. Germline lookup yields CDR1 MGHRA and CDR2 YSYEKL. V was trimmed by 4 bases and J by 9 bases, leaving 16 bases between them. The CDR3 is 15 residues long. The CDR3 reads CASSLVPDRISPLHF. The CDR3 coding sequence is TGCGCCAGCAGCCTAGTCCCCGACAGGATTTCACCCCTCCACTTT.

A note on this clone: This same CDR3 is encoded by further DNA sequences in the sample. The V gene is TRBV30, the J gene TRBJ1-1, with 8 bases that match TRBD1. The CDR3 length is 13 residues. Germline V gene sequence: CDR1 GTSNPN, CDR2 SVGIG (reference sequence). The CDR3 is CASQTGGYTEAFF. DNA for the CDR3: TGTGCTTCCCAAACAGGGGGATACACTGAAGCTTTCTTT.

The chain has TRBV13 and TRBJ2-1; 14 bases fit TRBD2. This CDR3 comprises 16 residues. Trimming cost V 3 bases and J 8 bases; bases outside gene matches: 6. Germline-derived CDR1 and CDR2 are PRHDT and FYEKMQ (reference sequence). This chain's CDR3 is CASSLTSGRALHEQFF. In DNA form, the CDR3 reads TGTGCCAGCAGCTTGACTAGCGGGAGGGCCCTCCATGAGCAGTTCTTC.

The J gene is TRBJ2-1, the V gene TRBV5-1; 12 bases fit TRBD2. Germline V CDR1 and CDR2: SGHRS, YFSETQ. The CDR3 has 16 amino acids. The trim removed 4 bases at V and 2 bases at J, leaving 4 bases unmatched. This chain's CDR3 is CASSSASGRAYNEQFF. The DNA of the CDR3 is TGCGCCAGCAGCAGTGCTAGCGGGAGGGCCTACAATGAGCAGTTCTTC.

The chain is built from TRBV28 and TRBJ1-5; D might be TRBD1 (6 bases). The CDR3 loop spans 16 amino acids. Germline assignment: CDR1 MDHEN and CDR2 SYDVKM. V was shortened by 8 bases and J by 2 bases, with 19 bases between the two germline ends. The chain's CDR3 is CASGFSGARGNQPQHF. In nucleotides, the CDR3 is TGTGCCAGCGGCTTTTCAGGGGCTCGAGGCAATCAGCCCCAGCATTTT.

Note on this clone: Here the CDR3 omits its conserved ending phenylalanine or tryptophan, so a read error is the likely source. CDR3 in amino acids: CASSTPGLSRTEAFL. The CDR3 bases are TGTGCCAGTAGTACCCCGGGACTTTCGAGGACTGAAGCTTTCCTT. The chain has TRBV19 and TRBJ1-1; possibly TRBD1 for D (5 bases). The CDR3 spans 15 residues. Germline loops: CDR1 LNHDA, CDR2 SQIVND (reference sequence). V dropped 4 bases and J dropped 5 bases, with 17 bases sitting between them.

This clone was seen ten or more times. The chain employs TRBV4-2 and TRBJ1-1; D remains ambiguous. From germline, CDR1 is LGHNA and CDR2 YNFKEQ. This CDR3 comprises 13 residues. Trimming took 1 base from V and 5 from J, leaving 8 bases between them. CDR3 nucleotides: TGTGCCAGCAGCCAAGGTCGAAAGACTGAAGCTTTCTTT. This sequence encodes CASSQGRKTEAFF.

The CDR3 region has the DNA TGTGCCAGCAGCTCCCGTGGACTTTACGAGCAGTACTTC. Translated, it gives CASSSRGLYEQYF. The rearrangement joins TRBV7-2 to TRBJ2-5, with D possibly matching TRBD2 (5 bases). The end of the DNA fits TRBJ2-7 better, so the J call may be wrong. CDR1 is SGHTA, CDR2 FQGNSA, per germline. CDR3 length: 13 residues.

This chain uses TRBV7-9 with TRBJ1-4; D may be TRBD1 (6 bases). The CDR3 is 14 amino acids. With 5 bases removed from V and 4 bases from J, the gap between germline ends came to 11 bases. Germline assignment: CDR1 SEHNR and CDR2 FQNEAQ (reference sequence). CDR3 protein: CASSTQQGNEKLFF. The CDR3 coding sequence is TGTGCCAGCAGCACACAACAGGGTAATGAAAAACTGTTTTTT.

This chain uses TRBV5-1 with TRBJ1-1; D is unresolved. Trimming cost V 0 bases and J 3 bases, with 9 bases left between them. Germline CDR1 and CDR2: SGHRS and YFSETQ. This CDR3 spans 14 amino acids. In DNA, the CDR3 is TGCGCCAGCAGCTTGGAATCCACTTACACTGAAGCTTTCTTT. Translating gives CASSLESTYTEAFF.

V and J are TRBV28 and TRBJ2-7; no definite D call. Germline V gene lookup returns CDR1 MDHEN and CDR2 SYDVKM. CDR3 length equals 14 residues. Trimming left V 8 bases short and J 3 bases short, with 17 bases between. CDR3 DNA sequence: TGTGCCAGCGAGGCGCATGGACCCCACTACGAGCAGTACTTC. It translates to CASEAHGPHYEQYF. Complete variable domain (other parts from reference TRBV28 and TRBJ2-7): DVKVTQSSRYLVKRTGEKVFLECVQDMDHENMFWYRQDPGLGLRLIYFSYDVKMKEKGDIPEGYSVSREKKERFSLILESASTNQTSMYLCASEAHGPHYEQYFGPGTRLTVT.

The CDR3 bases are TGTGCCATCAGTCCGGCCGGGGACAGGGTTAATGAGCAGTTCTTC. Translating it yields CAISPAGDRVNEQFF. The gene calls are TRBV10-3 and TRBJ2-1; TRBD1 agrees at 9 bases. V dropped 5 bases and J dropped 7; count of bases not matched to a gene: 9. The germline CDR1 and CDR2 sequences are ENHRY and SYGVKD. The CDR3 runs 15 residues.

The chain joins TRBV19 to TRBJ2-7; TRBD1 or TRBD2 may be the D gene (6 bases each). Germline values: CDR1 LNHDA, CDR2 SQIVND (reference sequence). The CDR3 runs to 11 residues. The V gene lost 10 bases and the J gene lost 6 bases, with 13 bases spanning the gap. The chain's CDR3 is CATGGGSEQYF. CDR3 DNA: TGTGCCACCGGAGGGGGATCCGAGCAGTACTTC. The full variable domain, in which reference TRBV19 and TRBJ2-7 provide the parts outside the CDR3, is DGGITQSPKYLFRKEGQNVTLSCEQNLNHDAMYWYRQDPGQGLRLIYYSQIVNDFQKGDIAEGYSVSREKKESFPLTVTSAQKNPTAFYLCATGGGSEQYFGPGTRLTVT.

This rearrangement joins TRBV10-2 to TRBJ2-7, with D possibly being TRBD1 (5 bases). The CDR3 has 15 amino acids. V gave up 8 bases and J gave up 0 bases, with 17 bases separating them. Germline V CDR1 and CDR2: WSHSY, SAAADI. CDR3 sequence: CASWGGIGISYEQYF. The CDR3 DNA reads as TGCGCCAGCTGGGGCGGAATAGGCATCTCCTACGAGCAGTACTTC.

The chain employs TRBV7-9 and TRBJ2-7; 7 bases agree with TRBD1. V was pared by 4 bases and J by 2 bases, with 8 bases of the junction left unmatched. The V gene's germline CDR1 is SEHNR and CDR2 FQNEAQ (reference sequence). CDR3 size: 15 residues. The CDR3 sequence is CASSSRGTAAYEQYF. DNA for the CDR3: TGTGCCAGCAGCTCCCGAGGGACAGCAGCCTACGAGCAGTACTTC.

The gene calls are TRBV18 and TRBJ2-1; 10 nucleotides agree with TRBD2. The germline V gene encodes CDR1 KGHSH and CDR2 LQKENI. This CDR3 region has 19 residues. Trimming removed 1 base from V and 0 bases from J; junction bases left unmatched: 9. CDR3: CASSPLAGGALRSYNEQFF. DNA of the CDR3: TGTGCCAGCTCACCACTAGCGGGAGGAGCTTTGCGCTCCTACAATGAGCAGTTCTTC. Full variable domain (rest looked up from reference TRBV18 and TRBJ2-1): NAGVMQNPRHLVRRRGQEARLRCSPMKGHSHVYWYRQLPEEGLKFMVYLQKENIIDESGMPKERFSAEFPKEGPSILRIQQVVRGDSAAYFCASSPLAGGALRSYNEQFFGPGTRLTVL.

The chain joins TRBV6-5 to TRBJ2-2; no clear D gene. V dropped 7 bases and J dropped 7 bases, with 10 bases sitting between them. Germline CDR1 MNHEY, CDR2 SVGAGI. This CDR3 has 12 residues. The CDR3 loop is CASTRVSGELFF. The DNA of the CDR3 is TGTGCCAGCACCCGGGTTAGCGGGGAGCTGTTTTTT.

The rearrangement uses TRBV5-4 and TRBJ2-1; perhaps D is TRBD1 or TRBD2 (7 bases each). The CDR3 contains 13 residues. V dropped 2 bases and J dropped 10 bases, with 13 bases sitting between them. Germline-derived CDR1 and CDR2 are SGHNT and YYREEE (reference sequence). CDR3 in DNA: TGTGCCAGCAGCTTCACAGGGGAGGGGGAGCAGTTCTTC. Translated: CASSFTGEGEQFF.

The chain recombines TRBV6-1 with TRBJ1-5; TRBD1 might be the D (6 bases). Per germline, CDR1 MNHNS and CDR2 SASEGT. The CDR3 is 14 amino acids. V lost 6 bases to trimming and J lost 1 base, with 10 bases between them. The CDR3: CASRPGQSNQPQHF. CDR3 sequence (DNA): TGTGCCAGCAGGCCGGGACAAAGCAATCAGCCCCAGCATTTT.

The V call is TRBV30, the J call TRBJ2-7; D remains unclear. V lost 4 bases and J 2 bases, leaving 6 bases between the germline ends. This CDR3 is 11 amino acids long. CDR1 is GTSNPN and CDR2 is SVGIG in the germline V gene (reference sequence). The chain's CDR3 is CAWIRPYEQYF. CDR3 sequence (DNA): TGTGCCTGGATACGTCCCTACGAGCAGTACTTC.

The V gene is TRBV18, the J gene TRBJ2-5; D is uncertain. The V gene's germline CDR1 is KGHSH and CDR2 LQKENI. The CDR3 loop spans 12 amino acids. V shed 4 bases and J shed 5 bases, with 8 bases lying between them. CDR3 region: CASSLSDETQYF. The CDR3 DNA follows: TGTGCCAGCTCACTCTCTGACGAGACCCAGTACTTC.

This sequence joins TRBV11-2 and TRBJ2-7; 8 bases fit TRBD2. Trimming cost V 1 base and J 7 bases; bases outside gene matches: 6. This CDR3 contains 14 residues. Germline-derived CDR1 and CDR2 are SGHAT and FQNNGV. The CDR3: CASSLGVAGSEQYF. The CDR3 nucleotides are TGTGCCAGCAGCTTAGGTGTAGCGGGGTCGGAGCAGTACTTC.

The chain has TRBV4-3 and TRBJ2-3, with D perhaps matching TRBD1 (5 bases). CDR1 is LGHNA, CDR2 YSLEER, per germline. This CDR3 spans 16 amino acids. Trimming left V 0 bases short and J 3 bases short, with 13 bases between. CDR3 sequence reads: CASSQDQGDLTDTQYF. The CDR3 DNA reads TGCGCCAGCAGCCAAGACCAGGGTGATCTGACAGATACGCAGTATTTT.

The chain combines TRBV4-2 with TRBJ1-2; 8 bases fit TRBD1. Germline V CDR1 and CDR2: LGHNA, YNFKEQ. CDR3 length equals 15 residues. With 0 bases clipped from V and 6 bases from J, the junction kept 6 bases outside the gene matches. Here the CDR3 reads CASSQERTGWNGYTF. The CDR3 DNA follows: TGTGCCAGCAGCCAAGAACGGACAGGGTGGAATGGCTACACCTTC.

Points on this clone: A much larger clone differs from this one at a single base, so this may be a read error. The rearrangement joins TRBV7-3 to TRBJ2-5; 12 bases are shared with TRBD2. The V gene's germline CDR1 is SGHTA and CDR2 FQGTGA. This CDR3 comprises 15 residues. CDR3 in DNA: TGTGCCAGCAGCCCCCGACTAGCGGGAGCAGAGGCCCAGTACTTC. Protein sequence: CASSPRLAGAEAQYF.